Following are 14 T cell receptor beta chains from one sample sequenced in a study of T cell changes during pregnancy in multiple sclerosis. Measured with immunoSEQ multiplex PCR; TCRdb has only the in-frame clones, and not every one. The table records under 80,000 clones, 80% to 95% of them present only once. The source was peripheral blood, collected after pregnancy. These receptors all come from a female donor in good health, enrolled as a control in a pregnancy study.

The chain is built from TRBV28 and TRBJ2-7; 7 nucleotides agree with TRBD2. V shed 6 bases, J shed 10 bases, and the junction held 9 bases outside the gene matches. Germline V CDR1 and CDR2: MDHEN, SYDVKM. The CDR3 loop spans 12 amino acids. CDR3 DNA sequence: TGTGCCAGCAGCCCGTCGGGGGGTGTCCAGTACTTC. Translated, it gives CASSPSGGVQYF.

The rearrangement joins TRBV29-1 to TRBJ2-2, with D possibly TRBD2 on 6 matching bases. V dropped 6 bases and J dropped 0 bases, with 11 bases sitting between them. Germline assignment: CDR1 SQVTM and CDR2 ANQGSEA. This CDR3 has 14 residues. CDR3 DNA: TGCAGCGTGAAACGGGGGACGAACACCGGGGAGCTGTTTTTT. It encodes CSVKRGTNTGELFF.

V gene TRBV29-1 combines with J gene TRBJ2-3, with a weak D call TRBD1 (7 bases). The CDR3 has 14 residues. The germline V gene encodes CDR1 SQVTM and CDR2 ANQGSEA. V shed 3 bases and J shed 6 bases, with 16 bases lying between them. CDR3 nucleotides: TGCAGCGTTGAGCAGGGGGGATCTTGGGATACGCAGTATTTT. Translation gives CSVEQGGSWDTQYF.

Written as DNA, the CDR3 is TGCGCCAGCAGCCAAGGACTAGCGGGGGGGCTAGGGCGGGAGCTGTTTTTT. It specifies CASSQGLAGGLGRELFF. The chain carries TRBV4-1 and TRBJ2-2, with 14 bases fitting TRBD2. The CDR3 consists of 17 residues. CDR1 is MGHRA and CDR2 is YSYEKL in the germline V gene. V lost 1 base to trimming and J lost 9 bases; unmatched junction nucleotides: 7.

The chain recombines TRBV6-5 with TRBJ2-7; 7 bases map to TRBD2. V shed 6 bases and J 0 bases; nucleotides not matched to a gene: 8. This CDR3 is 15 amino acids long. Germline V gene lookup returns CDR1 MNHEY and CDR2 SVGAGI. The CDR3 DNA sequence: TGTGCCAGCAGACTGGGGGAGGGAAGCTCCTACGAGCAGTACTTC. Translating it yields CASRLGEGSSYEQYF.

CDR3 loop: CASSLAGMNTGELFF. The CDR3 nucleotides are TGTGCCAGCAGTTTAGCGGGGATGAACACCGGGGAGCTGTTTTTT. The chain uses TRBV2 and TRBJ2-2; 8 nucleotides line up with TRBD2. Per germline, CDR1 SNHLY and CDR2 FYNNEI. The V gene end was trimmed by 5 bases and the J gene end by 1 base; junction bases not matched to a gene: 3. CDR3 length: 15 amino acids.

The chain employs TRBV28 and TRBJ2-7; D is unresolved. Germline values: CDR1 MDHEN, CDR2 SYDVKM. Between the trimmed V and J ends, which lost 1 base and 4 bases, there was a span of 5 bases. CDR3 length equals 12 residues. CDR3 sequence: CASSLSQYEQYF. The DNA of the CDR3 is TGTGCCAGCAGTTTATCACAGTACGAGCAGTACTTC.

V and J are TRBV30 and TRBJ2-7; perhaps TRBD1 as D (5 bases). Germline V gene sequence: CDR1 GTSNPN, CDR2 SVGIG (reference sequence). The CDR3 sequence is 13 residues long. The V end lost 2 bases, the J end lost 5 bases, and 13 bases lay between the germline ends. The CDR3 reads CAWSKRGSDEQYF. The CDR3 DNA is TGTGCCTGGAGTAAAAGGGGATCGGACGAGCAGTACTTC.

This clone was observed a single time. V gene TRBV5-1 combines with J gene TRBJ2-1, with TRBD2 matching 9 bases. The CDR3 spans 15 residues. With 2 bases clipped from V and 3 bases from J, the junction kept 3 bases outside the gene matches. Germline values: CDR1 SGHRS, CDR2 YFSETQ. In DNA form, the CDR3 reads TGCGCCAGCAGCTTCGGCGGGGGGGTCTACAATGAGCAGTTCTTC. Translation: CASSFGGGVYNEQFF.

This chain connects TRBV7-2 to TRBJ2-5; 11 bases are a match to TRBD2. CDR3 length: 15 amino acids. CDR1 is SGHTA, CDR2 FQGNSA, per germline. V lost 3 bases, J lost 2 bases, and 2 bases stayed unmatched. In DNA form, the CDR3 reads TGTGCCAGCAGCTTCTCTAGCGGGAGGCAAGAGACCCAGTACTTC. This sequence encodes CASSFSSGRQETQYF.

The chain is built from TRBV5-6 and TRBJ1-5; D uncertain. From germline, CDR1 is SGHDT and CDR2 YYEEEE. The V end was cut by 0 bases, the J end by 0 bases, with 7 bases between. This CDR3 has 15 residues. CDR3 sequence: CASSLEGDSNQPQHF. The CDR3 bases are TGTGCCAGCAGCTTGGAGGGAGATAGCAATCAGCCCCAGCATTTT. Based on the CDR3 plus reference TRBV5-6 and TRBJ1-5, the full variable domain is DAGVTQSPTHLIKTRGQQVTLRCSPKSGHDTVSWYQQALGQGPQFIFQYYEEEERQRGNFPDRFSGHQFPNYSSELNVNALLLGDSALYLCASSLEGDSNQPQHFGDGTRLSIL.

The chain couples TRBV27 to TRBJ1-4; D is perhaps TRBD1 (6 bases). Trimming removed 4 bases from V and 7 bases from J, with 13 bases in between. The CDR3 contains 14 residues. CDR1 MNHEY and CDR2 SMNVEV come from the germline V gene (reference sequence). The CDR3 DNA reads as TGTGCCAGCAGTTACACAGGGAGGGTTGAAAAACTGTTTTTT. It encodes CASSYTGRVEKLFF. Complete variable domain (other parts from reference TRBV27 and TRBJ1-4): EAQVTQNPRYLITVTGKKLTVTCSQNMNHEYMSWYRQDPGLGLRQIYYSMNVEVTDKGDVPEGYKVSRKEKRNFPLILESPSPNQTSLYFCASSYTGRVEKLFFGSGTQLSVL.

J is TRBJ2-3 and V is TRBV5-5; 10 bases are shared with TRBD1. Per the germline V gene, CDR1 is SGHKS and CDR2 is YYEKEE (reference sequence). CDR3 length: 15 residues. Trimming at V came to 4 bases and at J to 4 bases, leaving 6 bases not matched to a gene. The CDR3 DNA reads TGTGCCAGCAGCCCCGGGACAGGGGACGCAGATACGCAGTATTTT. Translation gives CASSPGTGDADTQYF. Based on the CDR3 plus reference TRBV5-5 and TRBJ2-3, the full variable domain is DAGVTQSPTHLIKTRGQQVTLRCSPISGHKSVSWYQQVLGQGPQFIFQYYEKEERGRGNFPDRFSARQFPNYSSELNVNALLLGDSALYLCASSPGTGDADTQYFGPGTRLTVL.

J is TRBJ1-6 and V is TRBV2; 9 bases agree with TRBD1. The CDR3 has 14 residues. The germline gives CDR1 SNHLY, CDR2 FYNNEI. V lost 8 bases, J lost 13 bases, and 12 bases stayed unmatched. CDR3 residues: CASGPGQGRRPLHF. The CDR3 coding sequence is TGTGCCAGCGGACCGGGACAGGGAAGGAGGCCCCTCCACTTT.